This is a list of T cell receptor beta chains from one sample in a study of radiation and T cells in renal cell carcinoma. The method was immunoSEQ multiplex PCR; TCRdb's version includes in-frame clones alone and lacks a portion of them. This table has approximately 150,000 clones, approximately 86% appearing once. This specimen consisted of blood, obtained from a patient whose treatment included radiotherapy and nephrectomy. These receptors were collected from a woman between 45 and 60 years old with renal cell carcinoma. CDR3s include the opening cysteine and the closing phenylalanine or tryptophan. Fields, in order: J gene, D gene, V gene, clone size, CDR3 protein, CDR3 DNA. A D gene is named only where the DNA matches it firmly. Only some rows state a clone size, as once, few, many or a class for expanded clones.

>TRBJ2-7|TRBD2|TRBV5-1|NA
CASSFASGSSYEQYF
TGCGCCAGCAGCTTCGCTAGCGGGAGCTCCTACGAGCAGTACTTC
>TRBJ2-7|TRBD1|TRBV7-9|once
CASAGTEEQYF
TGTGCCAGCGCCGGGACAGAGGAGCAGTACTTC
>TRBJ1-6|TRBD1|TRBV27|NA
CASTHFYRGGSYNSPLHF
TGTGCCAGCACCCACTTTTACAGGGGTGGGTCCTATAATTCACCCCTCCACTTT
>TRBJ2-1|NA|TRBV12-1|NA
CASVLEQFF
TGTGCCAGCGTCCTTGAGCAGTTCTTC
>TRBJ2-5|TRBD2|TRBV7-3|NA
CASSPAPGLAGETQYF
TGTGCCAGCAGCCCCGCCCCCGGACTAGCGGGAGAGACCCAGTACTTC
>TRBJ2-7|NA|TRBV7-2|NA
CASSFPGIPSYEQYF
TGTGCCAGCAGCTTCCCCGGTATACCCTCCTACGAGCAGTACTTC
>TRBJ1-2|NA|TRBV28|NA
CASSFKGYGYTF
TGTGCCAGCAGTTTTAAAGGTTATGGCTACACCTTC
>TRBJ1-2|NA|TRBV5-4|NA
CASSLPGHQTNYGYTF
TGTGCCAGCAGCTTACCGGGACACCAAACTAACTATGGCTACACCTTC
>TRBJ2-7|NA|TRBV27|NA
CASSLLGEEEQYF
TGTGCCAGCAGTTTACTAGGGGAAGAGGAGCAGTACTTC
>TRBJ1-2|TRBD1|TRBV6-5|few
CASGVNLDRRGYTF
TGTGCCAGCGGCGTAAACCTGGACAGGCGAGGCTACACCTTC
>TRBJ1-5|NA|TRBV10-3|once
CAISELNQPQHF
TGTGCCATCAGTGAATTGAATCAGCCCCAGCATTTT
>TRBJ1-3|NA|TRBV5-6|once
CASSRPGLPEAGNTIYF
TGTGCCAGCAGCCGGCCCGGCCTGCCGGAGGCCGGAAACACCATATATTTT
>TRBJ1-1|NA|TRBV15|once
CATSQWSGTEAFF
TGTGCCACCAGCCAATGGAGTGGCACTGAAGCTTTCTTT
>TRBJ2-7|TRBD1|TRBV19|NA
CATTGTGESYEQYF
TGTGCCACCACCGGGACAGGGGAATCCTACGAGCAGTACTTC
>TRBJ2-1|NA|TRBV5-4|NA
CASSPGGGRGDEQFF
TGTGCCAGCAGCCCGGGGGGCGGGAGAGGGGATGAGCAGTTCTTC
>TRBJ2-7|TRBD1|TRBV5-4|NA
CASSSRTGRYEQYF
TGTGCCAGCAGCTCGAGGACAGGGCGCTACGAGCAGTACTTC
>TRBJ2-2|TRBD2|TRBV6-6|once
CASSPGGTGELFF
TGTGCCAGCAGTCCGGGGGGGACCGGGGAGCTGTTTTTT
>TRBJ2-7|TRBD1|TRBV10-3|NA
CAISESAGQARYEQYF
TGTGCCATCAGTGAGTCGGCGGGACAGGCAAGGTACGAGCAGTACTTC
>TRBJ1-1|NA|TRBV4-3|NA
CASSQGRGSEAFF
TGCGCCAGCAGCCAAGGGCGCGGCAGCGAAGCTTTCTTT
>TRBJ2-5|TRBD2|TRBV6-1|NA
CASSEFPGRGQTQYF
TGTGCCAGCAGTGAATTTCCGGGGAGGGGTCAGACCCAGTACTTC
>TRBJ1-1|TRBD1|TRBV7-9|NA
CASSAIETGAMNTEAFF
TGTGCCAGCAGCGCCATCGAAACAGGGGCCATGAACACTGAAGCTTTCTTT
>TRBJ2-2|NA|TRBV29-1|once
CSVSKGISNTGELFF
TGCAGCGTATCAAAGGGGATATCGAACACCGGGGAGCTGTTTTTT
>TRBJ2-2|NA|TRBV28|once
CASSLLGTNTGELFF
TGTGCCAGCAGTTTATTAGGCACGAACACCGGGGAGCTGTTTTTT
>TRBJ2-7|TRBD2|TRBV4-3|NA
CASSHGTSGYEQYF
TGCGCCAGCAGCCATGGGACTAGCGGATACGAGCAGTACTTC
>TRBJ2-3|NA|TRBV2|once
CASKGGSTDTQYF
TGTGCCAGCAAGGGGGGAAGCACAGATACGCAGTATTTT
>TRBJ2-2|NA|TRBV4-3|NA
CASSQAAGRSTGELFF
TGCGCCAGCAGCCAAGCAGCGGGCAGGAGCACCGGGGAGCTGTTTTTT
>TRBJ2-4|NA|TRBV6-6|NA
CASSYSYEGAKNIQYF
TGTGCCAGCAGTTACTCATATGAGGGGGCCAAAAACATTCAGTACTTC
>TRBJ2-7|TRBD1|TRBV28|NA
CASSFQQGVLVQYF
TGTGCCAGCAGTTTTCAACAGGGGGTGTTGGTGCAGTACTTC
>TRBJ2-5|NA|TRBV7-2|NA
CASEQETQYF
TGTGCCAGTGAGCAGGAGACCCAGTACTTC
>TRBJ1-2|NA|TRBV29-1|NA
CSGLLRSGYTF
TGCAGCGGTCTACTTCGGAGCGGCTACACCTTC
>TRBJ1-2|TRBD1|TRBV5-4|NA
CASSLLDRVRGGYTF
TGTGCCAGCAGCCTGCTGGACAGGGTACGAGGAGGCTACACCTTC
>TRBJ1-5|TRBD1|TRBV7-2|NA
CASSKTGAYNQPQHF
TGTGCCAGCAGCAAAACAGGGGCTTACAATCAGCCCCAGCATTTT
>TRBJ1-6|TRBD1|TRBV28|NA
CASSPPTGDNSPLHF
TGTGCCAGCAGTCCCCCGACAGGGGACAATTCACCCCTCCACTTT
>TRBJ1-1|NA|TRBV5-4|NA
CASTTGQTNTEAFF
TGTGCCAGCACCACCGGACAGACGAACACTGAAGCTTTCTTT
>TRBJ2-7|TRBD1|TRBV9|NA
CASSPTGTYEQYF
TGTGCCAGCAGCCCGACAGGGACCTACGAGCAGTACTTC
>TRBJ1-5|NA|TRBV6-6|NA
CASRGAGSGANQPQHF
TGTGCCAGCAGGGGGGCGGGCAGCGGAGCAAATCAGCCCCAGCATTTT
>TRBJ1-1|NA|TRBV28|NA
CASSSGPEFEATEAFF
TGTGCCAGCAGTTCCGGACCAGAATTTGAGGCCACTGAAGCTTTCTTT